One and the same sample provided the 8 T cell receptor beta chains below, sequenced in a study of T and B cells in COVID-19 patients. TRB rearrangements were amplified by multiplex PCR with BIOMED2 TRB-A/B primers. TCRdb re-called the multiplex PCR reads through MiXCR, storing one row per CDR3 protein. The sample has fewer than 10,000 distinct CDR3 sequences, approximately 30% seen once. Blood genomic DNA input for TRB amplification was roughly 230-550 ng. The sample consisted of blood. These receptors came from a human donor who had recovered from COVID-19.

Concerning this clonotype itself: The CDR3 does not close with the conserved phenylalanine or tryptophan, likely indicating a read error. The chain combines TRBV20-1 with TRBJ1-3; maybe TRBD1 (5 bases). CDR1 and CDR2 (germline): DFQATT, SNEGSKA (reference sequence). V was trimmed by 2 bases and J by 0 bases, leaving 14 bases between them. The CDR3 spans 16 residues. CDR3 DNA: TGCAGTGCTAGATCGACAGATCCTTCCTCTGGAAACACCATATATCTT. Translated, it gives CSARSTDPSSGNTIYL.

The chain joins TRBV27 to TRBJ2-7; 14 nucleotides agree with TRBD2. This CDR3 contains 15 residues. With V trimmed by 7 bases and J by 6 bases, 8 bases remained unmatched. Germline V lookup: CDR1 MNHEY, CDR2 SMNVEV (reference sequence). The CDR3, as DNA: TGTGCCAGCAATCCCGGGACTAGCGGGGGTGGCGAGCAGTACTTC. Its translation is CASNPGTSGGGEQYF.

This chain links TRBV18 with TRBJ1-5; D gene uncertain. V lost 4 bases to trimming and J lost 6 bases, with 25 bases between them. Germline V gene sequence: CDR1 KGHSH, CDR2 LQKENI. CDR3 length: 18 amino acids. For the CDR3, the DNA is TGTGCCAGCTCACAACCCCCACCGGGTAATAAACGGGTTCAGCCCCAGCATTTT. This gives the protein CASSQPPPGNKRVQPQHF.

This clonotype was counted between two and nine times. The gene calls are TRBV6-5 and TRBJ2-5; the D call may be TRBD1 or TRBD2 (6 bases each). Germline loops: CDR1 MNHEY, CDR2 SVGAGI. The CDR3 totals 14 residues. V lost 6 bases and J 5 bases, leaving 16 bases between the germline ends. CDR3 DNA sequence: TGTGCCAGCAGCTTCGGGGGCCCTGCCGAGACCCAGTACTTC. Translating gives CASSFGGPAETQYF.

For this clonotype: The germline gene is not matched at one end of the junction; a read error may be the cause. This sequence joins TRBV6-2 or TRBV6-3 and TRBJ1-2; TRBD1 agrees at 8 bases. CDR1 and CDR2 (germline): MNHEY, SVGEGT. This CDR3 contains 15 residues. DNA of the CDR3: TGCGCCAGCAGTGAGTCCGGGACAGGCCACTATGGCTACACCTTC. This encodes CASSESGTGHYGYTF.

This clonotype rates as medium-sized. The chain combines TRBV6-1 with TRBJ2-7; D gene uncertain. CDR3 length: 13 residues. Germline CDR1 is MNHNS and CDR2 is SASEGT. V was pared by 8 bases and J by 6 bases, with 17 bases between. This chain's CDR3 is CASFSVVGVEQYF. The CDR3 DNA is TGTGCCAGCTTTTCCGTCGTTGGGGTCGAGCAGTACTTC.

This clonotype is deemed medium-sized (0.01 to 0.1%). V usage is TRBV5-6 and J usage is TRBJ2-1; D ambiguous. Between the trimmed V and J ends, which lost 4 bases and 9 bases, there was a span of 8 bases. The CDR3 sequence is 11 residues long. Germline CDR1 reads SGHDT; CDR2 reads YYEEEE. The CDR3 sequence: CASSGIGEQFF. CDR3 nucleotides: TGTGCCAGCAGCGGAATAGGTGAGCAGTTCTTC.

This clonotype showed up just a few times. The V and J genes are TRBV6-5 and TRBJ2-7, with D tentatively TRBD1 (5 bases). The CDR3 runs to 15 residues. Trimming left V 5 bases short and J 4 bases short, with 18 bases between. CDR1 and CDR2 from the germline V gene are MNHEY and SVGAGI. DNA of the CDR3: TGTGCCAGCAGTGAATTGGGGCAGGGCCGGTACGAGCAGTACTTC. It is translated as CASSELGQGRYEQYF.